What follows are 5 T cell receptor beta chains derived from one specimen sequenced in a study of CD8 T cells in Susac syndrome. The authors reverse transcribed about 0.45 to 1 ug RNA with random hexamers. MiXCR, applied by TCRdb to the immunoSEQ multiplex PCR reads, yields one record per CDR3 protein. The data show some 120,000 distinct CDR3 sequences, around 90% seen once. Sequenced input: CD4+ T cells from PBMCs. The receptors originated from a human donor in good health.

The chain combines TRBV9 with TRBJ2-7; D not resolved. The germline CDR1 and CDR2 sequences are SGDLS and YYNGEE. This CDR3 spans 11 amino acids. Trimming shortened V by 4 bases and J by 5 bases, and 7 bases separated the two germline ends. This chain's CDR3 is CASSFDHEQYF. The CDR3 nucleotides read TGTGCCAGCAGCTTCGACCACGAGCAGTACTTC. The full variable domain, in which reference TRBV9 and TRBJ2-7 provide the parts outside the CDR3, is DSGVTQTPKHLITATGQRVTLRCSPRSGDLSVYWYQQSLDQGLQFLIQYYNGEERAKGNILERFSAQQFPDLHSELNLSSLELGDSALYFCASSFDHEQYFGPGTRLTVT.

The chain recombines TRBV2 with TRBJ2-2; TRBD2 agrees at 10 bases. Germline trimming cut 6 bases from V and 7 bases from J; bases unmatched to any gene: 11. Germline CDR1 SNHLY, CDR2 FYNNEI. The CDR3 contains 16 residues. The CDR3 nucleotides read TGTGCCAGCAGCGAGAATCTAGCGGGAGCCAACGGGGAGCTGTTTTTT. Its translation: CASSENLAGANGELFF. Using reference TRBV2 and TRBJ2-2 for the parts outside the CDR3, the full variable domain is EPEVTQTPSHQVTQMGQEVILRCVPISNHLYFYWYRQILGQKVEFLVSFYNNEISEKSEIFDDQFSVERPDGSNFTLKIRSTKLEDSAMYFCASSENLAGANGELFFGEGSRLTVL.

The chain employs TRBV18 and TRBJ2-1, with D possibly TRBD1 on 6 matching bases. The CDR3 is 16 amino acids. V was shortened by 6 bases and J by 2 bases, with 17 bases between the two germline ends. Germline V CDR1 and CDR2: KGHSH, LQKENI. This CDR3 is CASSQNEGGPYNEQFF. As DNA, the CDR3 is TGTGCCAGCTCGCAAAACGAAGGGGGTCCCTACAATGAGCAGTTCTTC.

This chain joins TRBV4-3 and TRBJ2-1, with D possibly being TRBD2 (5 bases). CDR3 length: 16 amino acids. CDR1 is LGHNA and CDR2 is YSLEER in the germline V gene. The V end was cut by 4 bases, the J end by 3 bases, with 16 bases between. Here the CDR3 reads CASSLSVDWIYNEQFF. For the CDR3, the DNA is TGCGCCAGCAGCCTGTCCGTGGACTGGATCTACAATGAGCAGTTCTTC.

The chain combines TRBV3-1 with TRBJ2-2; 13 nucleotides line up with TRBD2. V lost 2 bases, J lost 0 bases, and 3 bases stayed unmatched. The length of the CDR3 is 18 residues. Germline CDR1 reads LGHDT; CDR2 reads YNNKEL (reference sequence). CDR3 region: CASSQFGTSGANTGELFF. CDR3 DNA sequence: TGTGCCAGCAGCCAATTCGGGACTAGCGGGGCGAACACCGGGGAGCTGTTTTTT.